The sequence of this T cell receptor (beta chain) was determined in a study of blood T cell repertoires in COVID-19. The overall study: The samples span acute and convalescent COVID-19 from the United States, Italy and Spain.

The J segment lost 4 bases and the V segment lost 2 bases, leaving 12 bases of the junction unmatched. The CDR3 covers 17 residues. The V gene's germline CDR1 is KGHDR and CDR2 SFDVKD. Per the original data handling: Nucleated cell counts were estimated from reference gene primer amplification. Measured with immunoSEQ multiplex PCR; TCRdb has only the in-frame clones, and not every one. For V, J and clone size, that table is used; D and trimming come from the DNA. The sample shows under 110,000 clones, more than 75% of them seen only once. The table lists this clone with a count of one. Sequencing was carried out using peripheral blood. The rearrangement uses TRBV24-1 and TRBJ2-7; 8 nucleotides align to TRBD1. This sequence originates from a woman in her 30s with acute or convalescent COVID-19. The CDR3 region is CATSDSRQGSGLYEQYF. As DNA, the CDR3 is TGTGCCACCAGTGATTCGAGACAGGGGTCGGGCTTATACGAGCAGTACTTC.